Listed below are T cell receptor beta chains from one sample, sequenced in a study of blood T cell repertoires in COVID-19. The table came from immunoSEQ multiplex PCR; TCRdb's copy has only in-frame clones and leaves some out. The sample gives approximately 500,000 clones, about 88% of which show up once; 0.75% to 0.9% is in the top ten. What was sequenced was peripheral blood. The receptors originated from a young man with COVID-19, enrolled during active disease. The CDR3 runs from the conserved cysteine through the conserved F or W. D genes are given only for firm matches. Only part of the rows carry a size: once, few, many, or a class if the clone is expanded.

v_call	clone_size	j_call	d_call	cdr3_nt	cdr3_aa
TRBV24-1	NA	TRBJ2-2	NA	TGTGCCACCAGTCGGGGGACAGAAACAATAGACACCGGGGAGCTGTTTTTT	CATSRGTETIDTGELFF
TRBV18	NA	TRBJ2-5	NA	TGTGCCAGCTCACCACCTGCTCAGTCAGAGACCCAGTACTTC	CASSPPAQSETQYF
TRBV27	once	TRBJ2-5	NA	TGTGCCAGCAGTTTATCTAAGTGGGCAGGACAAGAGACCCAGTACTTC	CASSLSKWAGQETQYF
TRBV28	NA	TRBJ1-2	NA	TGTGCCAGCAGTTTACCCAGACAGGACGATCGGGGCTACACCTTC	CASSLPRQDDRGYTF
TRBV6-2/TRBV6-3	NA	TRBJ1-1	TRBD1	TGTGCCAGCAGCCCTTACCATGGACAGGGGCCTTATGAAGCTTTCTTT	CASSPYHGQGPYEAFF
TRBV4-1	NA	TRBJ2-1	TRBD2	TGCGCCAGCAGCCAAATGGGACTAGCGGGAGGGTACAATGAGCAGTTCTTC	CASSQMGLAGGYNEQFF
TRBV29-1	NA	TRBJ1-3	TRBD1	TGCAGCGTTGGACAGGGATATCTTGTATACGACTCTGGAAACACCATATATTTT	CSVGQGYLVYDSGNTIYF
TRBV2	few	TRBJ1-1	NA	TGTGCCAGCAGACAGGGTACTGAAGCTTTCTTT	CASRQGTEAFF
TRBV4-2	NA	TRBJ2-2	NA	TGTGCCAGCACTTGGGCGCTGGCGAACACCGGGGAGCTGTTTTTT	CASTWALANTGELFF
TRBV6-1	NA	TRBJ2-1	TRBD2	TGTGCCAGCAGTGAAAGGGGTCGGACTAGCGGGGCCTACAATGAGCAGTTCTTC	CASSERGRTSGAYNEQFF
TRBV5-8	NA	TRBJ1-5	NA	TGTGCCAGCAGCAAATTCCTGACAGTCAGCAATCAGCCCCAGCATTTT	CASSKFLTVSNQPQHF
TRBV4-1	NA	TRBJ1-5	NA	TGCGCCAGCAGCCAAGTTACGTTCGGTGGGGGCCTTCTTCAACAGCCCCAGCATTTT	CASSQVTFGGGLLQQPQHF
TRBV7-9	NA	TRBJ1-5	NA	TGTGCCAGCAGCTTGGGGGGAGTAAGGGGCAATCAGCCCCAGCATTTT	CASSLGGVRGNQPQHF
TRBV11-2	NA	TRBJ2-3	NA	TGTGCCAGCAGCCTCTCCCAGTGGGCTGGAACCACAGATACGCAGTATTTT	CASSLSQWAGTTDTQYF
TRBV28	NA	TRBJ2-7	NA	TGTGCCACCCTCGGAGGTCCGGACCATCTGTACTTC	CATLGGPDHLYF
TRBV7-9	NA	TRBJ2-7	NA	TGTGCCAGCAGCTTAGCGCTGGAGCCGCGGTACGGGCAGTACTTC	CASSLALEPRYGQYF
TRBV4-1	NA	TRBJ2-3	TRBD2	TGCGCCAGCAGCCAACAAGGGACTAGCGGTAGCACAGATACGCAGTATTTT	CASSQQGTSGSTDTQYF
TRBV6-5	NA	TRBJ1-2	NA	TGTGCCAGCAGGTTACAGGGCGGTTATGGCTACACCTTC	CASRLQGGYGYTF
TRBV5-1	NA	TRBJ2-3	TRBD2	TGCGCCAGCTCCATTCTGACTAGCGGGGGGGGCCCAGATACGCAGTATTTT	CASSILTSGGGPDTQYF
TRBV2	NA	TRBJ1-2	NA	TGTGCCAGCAGTGAAGCCCATCCAGGCCTAAACTATGGCTACACCTTC	CASSEAHPGLNYGYTF
TRBV10-3	NA	TRBJ2-7	NA	TGTGCCATCAGTGGCGGGGCCGAGCAGTACTTC	CAISGGAEQYF
TRBV2	NA	TRBJ1-1	NA	TGTGCCACCCACAGGGCTGGGGCTGAAGCTTTCTTT	CATHRAGAEAFF
TRBV6-5	NA	TRBJ2-7	TRBD1	TGTGCCAGCAGTTACGGGACAGGGGTGGACGAGCAGTACTTC	CASSYGTGVDEQYF
TRBV6-5	NA	TRBJ2-1	TRBD1	TGTGCCAGCACCCGAAGTCGGCAGGGGGCTGGTGAGCAGTTCTTC	CASTRSRQGAGEQFF
TRBV5-5	NA	TRBJ2-5	NA	TGTGCCAGCAGCCCAGGGACTTATCAAGAGACCCAGTACTTC	CASSPGTYQETQYF
TRBV19	NA	TRBJ1-2	NA	TGTGCCAGTAGTATGCCCGGCAGGCGCCACTATGGCTACACCTTC	CASSMPGRRHYGYTF
TRBV5-6	NA	TRBJ2-7	TRBD2	TGTGCCAGCAGCTTGGTTGTAGCGGGAGGCTACGAGCAGTACTTC	CASSLVVAGGYEQYF
TRBV19	NA	TRBJ2-7	NA	TGTGCCAGTAGCCCCGACTACGACGAGCAGTACTTC	CASSPDYDEQYF
TRBV11-1	NA	TRBJ2-7	NA	TGTGCCAGCAGCTTAGGTCTAGCAACCTACGAGCAGTACTTC	CASSLGLATYEQYF
TRBV5-1	NA	TRBJ1-2	TRBD1	TGCGCCAGCAGCTTGGCCGGGACAGGGTTTGGCTACACCTTC	CASSLAGTGFGYTF
TRBV13	NA	TRBJ2-3	TRBD2	TGTGCCAGCAGCCCAAGGGGAGCGGGGGGCGCAGATACGCAGTATTTT	CASSPRGAGGADTQYF
TRBV7-9	once	TRBJ2-1	NA	TGTGCCAGCAGCTTAGGACACAGGGCTTACAATGAGCAGTTCTTC	CASSLGHRAYNEQFF
TRBV5-1	NA	TRBJ2-7	NA	TGCGCCAGCAGCCTCGGACTATTCTCTTACGAGCAGTACTTC	CASSLGLFSYEQYF
TRBV18	NA	TRBJ1-6	NA	TGTGCCAGCTCTTCCCCCGGGTACGATAATTCACCCCTCCACTTT	CASSSPGYDNSPLHF
TRBV4-1	NA	TRBJ1-5	TRBD1	TGCGCCAGCAGCCAGGGACAGGGGGCATTGCAGCCCCAGCATTTT	CASSQGQGALQPQHF
TRBV5-4	NA	TRBJ1-3	TRBD1	TGTGCCAGCAGCTTGAGGGACAGGGCAAACACCATATATTTT	CASSLRDRANTIYF
TRBV5-1	NA	TRBJ2-1	TRBD2	TGCGCCAGCATCCGACTAGCGGGAGACGGCGAGCAGTTCTTC	CASIRLAGDGEQFF
TRBV2	NA	TRBJ2-5	NA	TGTGCCAGCAGTGATGTGTCTATTGATGAGACCCAGTACTTC	CASSDVSIDETQYF
TRBV5-1	NA	TRBJ1-1	TRBD1	TGCGCCAGCAGCTTTCCCGGGGACAGGGGGCAGGGGAACACTGAAGCTTTCTTT	CASSFPGDRGQGNTEAFF
TRBV4-1	NA	TRBJ2-7	NA	TGCGCCAGCAGCATTGGAGCCTCCTACGAGCAGTACTTC	CASSIGASYEQYF
TRBV15	NA	TRBJ1-2	TRBD1	TGTGCCACCAGCAGAGACCAGGGGGAAGGGTATGGCTACACCTTC	CATSRDQGEGYGYTF
TRBV6-1	NA	TRBJ2-4	NA	TGTGCCAGCAGTGAAGCGCTGGGGCATCAGGTGTACTTC	CASSEALGHQVYF
TRBV6-5	NA	TRBJ2-7	NA	TGTGCCAGCCGGACTAACTACGAGCAGTACTTC	CASRTNYEQYF
TRBV27	NA	TRBJ1-5	NA	TGTGCCAGCAGTCAGTACTATAGCAATCAGCCCCAGCATTTT	CASSQYYSNQPQHF
TRBV5-1	NA	TRBJ2-7	TRBD2	TGCGCCAGCAGCTGGACTAGCGGGAGGTCCTACGAGCAGTACTTC	CASSWTSGRSYEQYF
TRBV11-3	NA	TRBJ2-1	NA	TGTGCCAGCAGCTCGAGGGGGACATCCTTCAATGAGCAGTTCTTC	CASSSRGTSFNEQFF
TRBV19	once	TRBJ1-2	NA	TGTGCCAGTAGTATACAGTCCTCAGACAGTGGCTACACCTTC	CASSIQSSDSGYTF
TRBV3-1/TRBV3-2	NA	TRBJ1-2	NA	TGTGCCAGCAGCCAAGGGGGCTATTATGGCTACACCTTC	CASSQGGYYGYTF
TRBV19	NA	TRBJ1-5	TRBD1	TGTGCCAGTCGCTTACCGGGACAGGGAAACAATCAGCCCCAGCATTTT	CASRLPGQGNNQPQHF
TRBV28	NA	TRBJ1-2	NA	TGTGCCAGCAGTTGGCAGGGTGCCTATGGCTACACCTTC	CASSWQGAYGYTF
TRBV7-8	NA	TRBJ1-2	TRBD1	TGTGCCAGCAGCTTAGTAGGATATGCGGGACAGGGGCGTGATGGCTACACCTTC	CASSLVGYAGQGRDGYTF